The 23 T cell receptor beta chains reported below all come from one sample, sequenced in a study of T cell responses to AZD1222 COVID-19 vaccine. Libraries were prepared by immunoSEQ multiplex PCR; TCRdb keeps only in-frame clonotypes and omits some of them. This sample yields 99,000 or so clones, of which approximately 88% are seen a single time; 2% to 3% belongs to the top ten. Sequenced material: peripheral blood, taken on day 0 of AZD1222 vaccination. The receptor set was obtained from an adult in good health.

The table lists this clone with a few counts. The rearrangement joins TRBV7-2 to TRBJ2-1; 7 bases fit TRBD1. This CDR3 has 14 residues. CDR1 is SGHTA and CDR2 is FQGNSA in the germline V gene. The ends lost 4 bases at V and 12 bases at J; junction bases unmatched: 12. This chain's CDR3 is CASSSPWQGVGQFF. The CDR3 DNA is TGTGCCAGCAGCTCCCCGTGGCAGGGGGTCGGGCAGTTCTTC.

The rearrangement uses TRBV7-8 and TRBJ2-7, with 8 bases fitting TRBD2. This CDR3 is 14 amino acids long. Germline CDR1 is SGHVS and CDR2 is FQNEAQ. V shed 6 bases, J shed 3 bases, and the junction held 7 bases outside the gene matches. The CDR3 sequence: CASSYSGTLYEQYF. The CDR3 nucleotides read TGTGCCAGCAGTTATAGCGGGACCCTCTACGAGCAGTACTTC.

The chain uses TRBV18 and TRBJ1-6, with 10 nucleotides matching TRBD1. Per germline, CDR1 KGHSH and CDR2 LQKENI. Trimming at V came to 3 bases and at J to 9 bases, leaving 5 bases not matched to a gene. This CDR3 is built from 15 residues. This chain's CDR3 is CASSPGTGEGSPLHF. In DNA form, the CDR3 reads TGTGCCAGCTCACCCGGGACAGGGGAGGGTTCACCCCTCCACTTT.

The chain carries TRBV4-3 and TRBJ2-2; 8 bases map to TRBD2. Germline V gene sequence: CDR1 LGHNA, CDR2 YSLEER. CDR3 size: 17 residues. Trimming removed 0 bases from V and 6 bases from J; junction bases left unmatched: 9. This CDR3 reads CASSQDLGAGVSGELFF. The CDR3 nucleotides read TGCGCCAGCAGCCAAGATTTGGGAGCGGGAGTTTCCGGGGAGCTGTTTTTT.

This rearrangement joins TRBV10-2 to TRBJ1-5; 12 bases line up with TRBD1. Per the germline V gene, CDR1 is WSHSY and CDR2 is SAAADI. V was pared by 4 bases and J by 7 bases, with 11 bases of the junction left unmatched. This CDR3 contains 17 residues. For the CDR3, the DNA is TGCGCCAGCAGTGCCTGGGGACAGGGGGCGCAGGGGCAGCCCCAGCATTTT. Its protein is CASSAWGQGAQGQPQHF.

This clone was seen only once. V and J are TRBV28 and TRBJ1-5; D is unresolved. Germline V gene lookup returns CDR1 MDHEN and CDR2 SYDVKM. The CDR3 sequence is 12 residues long. Trimming removed 1 base at V and 6 bases at J, with 4 bases between. In nucleotides, the CDR3 is TGTGCCAGCAGTTTATACGTTCAGCCCCAGCATTTT. Amino acid sequence: CASSLYVQPQHF.

The chain combines TRBV5-8 with TRBJ1-6, with D maybe TRBD1 (6 bases). From germline, CDR1 is SGHTS and CDR2 YDEGEE. V was cut by 4 bases and J by 5 bases, with 13 bases left in between. The CDR3 runs to 15 residues. The CDR3 here is CASSRETGNNSPLHF. The CDR3 DNA is TGTGCCAGCAGCCGCGAAACAGGGAATAATTCACCCCTCCACTTT.

The chain carries TRBV11-2 and TRBJ1-6; 9 positions agree with TRBD1. V lost 5 bases and J lost 7; bases outside the gene matches: 9. Germline V CDR1 and CDR2: SGHAT, FQNNGV. This CDR3 spans 16 amino acids. The chain's CDR3 is CASSEHAGTGNSPLHF. CDR3 nucleotides: TGTGCCAGCAGCGAACATGCCGGGACAGGGAATTCACCCCTCCACTTT.

The J gene is TRBJ2-1, the V gene TRBV7-2; a weak D match, TRBD1 (5 bases). With 2 bases removed from V and 6 bases from J, the gap between germline ends came to 14 bases. Germline V gives CDR1 SGHTA, CDR2 FQGNSA. The CDR3 loop spans 15 amino acids. CDR3 in DNA: TGTGCCAGCAGCTTATCGGCAGGGAACCTCAATGAGCAGTTCTTC. Translated, it gives CASSLSAGNLNEQFF.

The rearrangement joins TRBV11-2 to TRBJ1-2, with D possibly matching TRBD1 (6 bases). The V gene's germline CDR1 is SGHAT and CDR2 FQNNGV. Trimming took off 0 bases at V and 0 bases at J, with 8 bases between the two ends. The CDR3 extends over 15 amino acids. The CDR3 protein is CASSLDPGANYGYTF. The CDR3 DNA follows: TGTGCCAGCAGCTTAGACCCAGGGGCTAACTATGGCTACACCTTC.

The chain combines TRBV7-9 with TRBJ2-7; 10 bases align to TRBD2. Germline values: CDR1 SEHNR, CDR2 FQNEAQ (reference sequence). The CDR3 contains 15 residues. Losses at the gene ends were 5 bases for V and 6 bases for J; bases not matched to a gene: 10. In DNA form, the CDR3 reads TGTGCCAGCAGCAACGCTAGCGGGAGAAAGCGCGAGCAGTACTTC. It yields the protein CASSNASGRKREQYF.

The table lists this clone with a count of one. The genes are TRBV27 and TRBJ1-1; D uncertain. CDR1 and CDR2 (germline): MNHEY, SMNVEV (reference sequence). V shed 4 bases and J shed 0 bases, with 9 bases lying between them. This CDR3 has 14 residues. In DNA, the CDR3 is TGTGCCAGCAGTTGGTCAGCCATGAACACTGAAGCTTTCTTT. This codes for CASSWSAMNTEAFF.

The gene calls are TRBV27 and TRBJ2-1; 12 bases match TRBD2. Losses at the gene ends were 2 bases for V and 7 bases for J; bases not matched to a gene: 9. The CDR3 totals 17 residues. Germline CDR1 reads MNHEY; CDR2 reads SMNVEV (reference sequence). This chain's CDR3 is CASSLVPSGRALNEQFF. Here the CDR3 DNA reads TGTGCCAGCAGTTTAGTGCCTAGCGGGAGGGCGTTAAATGAGCAGTTCTTC.

This clone appeared once. The chain links TRBV7-6 to TRBJ2-1, with 8 nucleotides matching TRBD2. The germline V gene has CDR1 SGHVS and CDR2 FNYEAQ. The CDR3 has 15 amino acids. V trimming: 1 base; J trimming: 3 bases; junction bases outside the gene matches: 2. The CDR3 DNA is TGTGCCAGCAGCTTAGGGACTAGCAGCTACAATGAGCAGTTCTTC. This codes for CASSLGTSSYNEQFF.

V and J are TRBV2 and TRBJ2-1, with no clear D. The CDR3 covers 15 residues. Trimming stripped 1 base from V and 4 bases from J, with 11 bases between. Germline V CDR1 and CDR2: SNHLY, FYNNEI. The CDR3: CASSEGPPAYNEQFF. DNA for the CDR3: TGTGCCAGCAGTGAAGGCCCCCCAGCTTACAATGAGCAGTTCTTC.

This clone was picked up one time. The chain employs TRBV7-2 and TRBJ1-3, with D unresolved. CDR1 is SGHTA and CDR2 is FQGNSA in the germline V gene. V shed 1 base and J shed 7 bases, with 14 bases lying between them. This CDR3 region has 15 residues. CDR3 sequence reads: CASSLVGVAANTIYF. Written as DNA, the CDR3 is TGTGCCAGCAGCTTAGTTGGGGTAGCCGCCAACACCATATATTTT.

CDR3 in amino acids: CASSLESSAGNEQFF. The DNA for the CDR3 is TGCGCCAGCAGCTTGGAGTCTAGCGCAGGCAATGAGCAGTTCTTC. The chain employs TRBV5-1 and TRBJ2-1; a possible D gene is TRBD2 (6 bases). The germline V gene encodes CDR1 SGHRS and CDR2 YFSETQ. The CDR3 consists of 15 residues. Trimming stripped 0 bases from V and 6 bases from J, with 13 bases between.

The J gene is TRBJ1-2, the V gene TRBV7-2; no reliable D call. Trimming shortened V by 1 base and J by 4 bases, and 10 bases separated the two germline ends. The CDR3 consists of 14 residues. Germline CDR1 and CDR2: SGHTA and FQGNSA. DNA for the CDR3: TGTGCCAGCAGCTTAGACGGGCAGATCTATGGCTACACCTTC. Amino acid sequence: CASSLDGQIYGYTF.

The chain couples TRBV4-1 to TRBJ2-1; D is undetermined. From germline, CDR1 is MGHRA and CDR2 YSYEKL. V was cut by 1 base and J by 6 bases, with 1 base left in between. The CDR3 is 11 amino acids. The DNA for the CDR3 is TGCGCCAGCAGCCAAGCCAATGAGCAGTTCTTC. Protein: CASSQANEQFF.

The chain combines TRBV2 with TRBJ2-7; TRBD1 is a possible D gene (5 bases). This CDR3 spans 14 amino acids. Trimming stripped 1 base from V and 0 bases from J, with 7 bases between. The V gene's germline CDR1 is SNHLY and CDR2 FYNNEI. This CDR3 is CASSEDRSSYEQYF. In DNA form, the CDR3 reads TGTGCCAGCAGTGAAGACAGGTCCTCCTACGAGCAGTACTTC.

The chain employs TRBV18 and TRBJ1-1; D perhaps matches TRBD1 (5 bases). Germline CDR1 and CDR2: KGHSH and LQKENI. The CDR3 is made up of 14 amino acids. Trimming took off 4 bases at V and 4 bases at J, with 13 bases between the two ends. The CDR3 region has the DNA TGTGCCAGCTCACGGCTTAGGGGAGCCACTGAAGCTTTCTTT. Its translation is CASSRLRGATEAFF.

Comment on this clone: Other DNA sequences of this sample code for an identical CDR3. The chain uses TRBV5-4 and TRBJ2-5; D is possibly TRBD1 (7 bases). Per germline, CDR1 SGHNT and CDR2 YYREEE (reference sequence). This CDR3 spans 14 amino acids. The V gene lost 4 bases and the J gene lost 0 bases, with 10 bases spanning the gap. The CDR3 sequence is CASSQGGNQETQYF. Written as DNA, the CDR3 is TGTGCCAGCAGCCAGGGGGGAAACCAAGAGACCCAGTACTTC. Looking up the rest from reference TRBV5-4 and TRBJ2-5 gives the full variable domain: ETGVTQSPTHLIKTRGQQVTLRCSSQSGHNTVSWYQQALGQGPQFIFQYYREEENGRGNFPPRFSGLQFPNYSSELNVNALELDDSALYLCASSQGGNQETQYFGPGTRLLVL.

The CDR3 is CASRDWTGEAFF. CDR3 DNA: TGTGCCAGCAGGGACTGGACGGGTGAAGCTTTCTTT. V gene TRBV2 combines with J gene TRBJ1-1; D unresolved. Deletions cut 6 bases from V and 7 bases from J, with 12 bases between. Per the germline V gene, CDR1 is SNHLY and CDR2 is FYNNEI. This CDR3 comprises 12 residues.